A selection of T cell receptor beta chains follows, all from one sample in a study of cytomegalovirus exposure and HLA in healthy donors. The data were produced by immunoSEQ multiplex PCR, yet TCRdb's version contains in-frame clones alone and is incomplete. The sample shows approximately 120,000 clones, 75% to 85% of them seen only once. The sequenced sample was PBMCs. The receptor source for this set is a man aged 40-49 years in good health and CMV-seronegative. Both conserved end residues are part of each CDR3. A D gene is named only where the DNA matches it firmly. Size tells how often a clone was seen (once, few, many) or the class of an expanded clone, and some rows leave it out.

>-|TRBV28|TRBJ1-5|TRBD1
TGTGCCAGCACCACCGGACAGGGTAACAATCAGCCCCAGCATTTT
CASTTGQGNNQPQHF
>few|TRBV5-8|TRBJ1-5|-
TGTGCCAGCAGCTCCCGGGACAACAATCAGCCCCAGCATTTT
CASSSRDNNQPQHF
>-|TRBV11-2|TRBJ1-2|TRBD1
TGTGCCAGCAGCCAATCTCCAGGGGGAGAGGATGGCTACACCTTC
CASSQSPGGEDGYTF
>medium-sized|TRBV4-2|TRBJ1-5|-
TGTGCCAGCAGCCAAGAGATAGCAGGGAGGGGTCAGCCCCAGCATTTT
CASSQEIAGRGQPQHF
>-|TRBV13|TRBJ2-2|-
TGTGCCAGCAGCTTCTTAAGACAGGAAGAACAGAACACCGGGGAGCTGTTTTTT
CASSFLRQEEQNTGELFF
>-|TRBV7-6|TRBJ2-7|-
TGTGCCAGCAGCTTAGTTCCAGGGGACCCTAGCGAGCAGTACTTC
CASSLVPGDPSEQYF
>once|TRBV7-9|TRBJ2-6|TRBD1
TGTGCCAGCAGCCCTCGACAGGGCCATTCCTCTGAGGCCAACGGCCTGACTTTC
CASSPRQGHSSEANGLTF
>-|TRBV2|TRBJ1-2|TRBD1
TGTGCCAGTTCACCTTGGGACAGCTATGGCTACACCTTC
CASSPWDSYGYTF
>-|TRBV18|TRBJ1-1|-
TGTGCCAGCTCAAACAGGAACACTGAAGCTTTCTTT
CASSNRNTEAFF
>once|TRBV15|TRBJ1-2|-
TGTGCCACCAGCAGGGGCTTTGACACAGTTAGTGGCTACACCTTC
CATSRGFDTVSGYTF
>-|TRBV7-7|TRBJ2-5|-
TGTGCTAGCAGCTTAGCTGACTCCGAGACCCAGTACTTC
CASSLADSETQYF
>-|TRBV9|TRBJ1-2|-
TGTGCCAGCAGCGATTCAGGGTCTAACTATGGCTACACCTTC
CASSDSGSNYGYTF
>few|TRBV18|TRBJ1-5|-
TGTGCCAGCTCACCTGAGGGGGGCAATCAGCCCCAGCATTTT
CASSPEGGNQPQHF
>-|TRBV4-1|TRBJ2-4|TRBD1
TGCGCCAGCAGCCTGGGACAGGGGGTCCTATCGGCCAAAAACATTCAGTACTTC
CASSLGQGVLSAKNIQYF
>-|TRBV19|TRBJ1-2|TRBD1
TGTGCCAGTATGCCCTCCTGGACAGGGGGCAATCGCTACACCTTC
CASMPSWTGGNRYTF
>-|TRBV7-2|TRBJ2-2|-
TGTGCCAGCAGCTTAATACAGGGCGATCACGGGGAGCTGTTTTTT
CASSLIQGDHGELFF
>-|TRBV5-8|TRBJ2-1|-
TGTGCCAGCAGCTTGCGCACCATCCAGGGGCCGATACACAATGAGCAGTTCTTC
CASSLRTIQGPIHNEQFF
>-|TRBV28|TRBJ1-5|TRBD1
TGTGCCAGCAGTTTCGTACAGGGGGCCAGGCAGCCCCAGCATTTT
CASSFVQGARQPQHF
>-|TRBV5-6|TRBJ2-7|-
TGTGCCAGCAGCTTGCTTGGGACACTTTCGTACGAGCAGTACTTC
CASSLLGTLSYEQYF
>-|TRBV19|TRBJ1-5|TRBD1
TGTGCCAGTAGAGGGGGCGGAAGTTATCAGCCCCAGCATTTT
CASRGGGSYQPQHF
>-|TRBV2|TRBJ1-5|-
TGTGCCAGCAGGCCAGGTCCCCTTAGCAATCAGCCCCAGCATTTT
CASRPGPLSNQPQHF
>-|TRBV27|TRBJ1-2|-
TGTGCCAGCAGTTCCCGGGGTGAAGCTAACTATGGCTACACCTTC
CASSSRGEANYGYTF
>once|TRBV9|TRBJ2-1|-
TGTGCCAGCAGCGTAGCTGGAGGTCTTGATTACAATGAGCAGTTCTTC
CASSVAGGLDYNEQFF
>-|TRBV7-3|TRBJ2-1|-
TGTGCCAGCAGCTTAGGTGGCCCCCTAGGTGAGCAGTTCTTC
CASSLGGPLGEQFF
>-|TRBV5-6|TRBJ1-1|TRBD1
TGTGCCAGCAGCTTGGCCTTGTCCAGGGGGCGATACACTGAAGCTTTCTTT
CASSLALSRGRYTEAFF
>-|TRBV5-4|TRBJ1-2|TRBD1
TGTGCCAGCAGCTTGGGGGGGACAGGGGGCTATGGCTACACCTTC
CASSLGGTGGYGYTF
>-|TRBV5-1|TRBJ2-3|TRBD1
TGCGCCAGCAGCCTAGGGGACAGGGTGACAGATACGCAGTATTTT
CASSLGDRVTDTQYF
>-|TRBV7-3|TRBJ1-2|-
TGTGCCAGCAGCTTAAGCAGGGATACTGGCTACACCTTC
CASSLSRDTGYTF
>once|TRBV13|TRBJ2-7|TRBD1
TGTGCCAGCAGCTCCAGGGGGCCCAACTCCTACGAGCAGTACTTC
CASSSRGPNSYEQYF
>-|TRBV6-1|TRBJ2-2|TRBD2
TGTGCCAGCAGTGCCCCGGGGGGAAGGACCGGGGAGCTGTTTTTT
CASSAPGGRTGELFF
>few|TRBV19|TRBJ2-2|-
TGTGCCAGTAAACAGGGTCTTACGGGCGGGGAGCTGTTTTTT
CASKQGLTGGELFF
>few|TRBV19|TRBJ2-2|-
TGTGCCAGTAGTATAGTAGCGCCGGTTGGCACCGGGGAGCTGTTTTTT
CASSIVAPVGTGELFF
>-|TRBV7-3|TRBJ2-1|-
TGTGCCAGCAGCTTAGGAGGGGTGGGCAATGAGCAGTTCTTC
CASSLGGVGNEQFF
>-|TRBV6-1|TRBJ2-2|TRBD1
TGTGCCAGCAGGACACAGGGGGGCACCGGGGAGCTGTTTTTT
CASRTQGGTGELFF
>-|TRBV5-6|TRBJ1-5|TRBD1
TGTGCCAGCAGCTTGTCAGGGGGCGCAGGTCAGCCCCAGCATTTT
CASSLSGGAGQPQHF
>-|TRBV27|TRBJ1-5|-
TGTGCCAGCAGTTTATTCCAGGGCCTTAGGGAGCCCCAGCATTTT
CASSLFQGLREPQHF